This T cell receptor beta chain was sequenced for a study of blood T cells in healthy people across ages. Notes on the study in general: The recorded TCR beta diversity per million T cells decreased in a roughly linear manner with age. Possibly confounding the expanded clonotype changes was the fact that donor CMV status was unknown.

Total RNA extraction produced at least 5 micrograms (per sample) for the study. As for this clonotype: Its antigen remains unidentified.

PCR was performed a second time for roughly 7 to 11 cycles using a sample-barcoded 5' primer and a J-beta primer mix. TCRdb reprocessed the 5' RACE reads via MiXCR and lists one record per CDR3 protein. The top ten clones hold around 53% of a sample with some 370,000 distinct CDR3 sequences, about 55% of them seen once. The source of this sequence is a man in his 60s in good health. The material sequenced was blood.

Here the CDR3 DNA reads TGTGCCAGCAGTGCTCTCGGACAGGGGGAACACGAGCAGTACTTC. It translates to CASSALGQGEHEQYF. J is TRBJ2-7 and V is TRBV25-1, with TRBD1 identical over 10 bases. Germline V CDR1 and CDR2: MGHDK, SYGVNS. V dropped 4 bases and J dropped 5; count of bases not matched to a gene: 8. The CDR3 is made up of 15 amino acids.